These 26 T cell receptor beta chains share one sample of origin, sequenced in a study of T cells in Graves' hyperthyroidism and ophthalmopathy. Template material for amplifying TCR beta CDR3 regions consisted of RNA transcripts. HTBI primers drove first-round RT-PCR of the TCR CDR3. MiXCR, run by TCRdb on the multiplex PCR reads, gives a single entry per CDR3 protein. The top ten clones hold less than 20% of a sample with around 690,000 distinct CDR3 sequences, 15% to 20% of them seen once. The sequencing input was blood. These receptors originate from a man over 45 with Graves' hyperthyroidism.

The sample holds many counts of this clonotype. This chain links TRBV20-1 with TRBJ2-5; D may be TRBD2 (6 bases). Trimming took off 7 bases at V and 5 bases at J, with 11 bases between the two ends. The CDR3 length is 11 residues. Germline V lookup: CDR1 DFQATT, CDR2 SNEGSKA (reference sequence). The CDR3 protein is CSVQTRETQYF. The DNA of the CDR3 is TGCAGTGTTCAGACTAGGGAGACCCAGTACTTC.

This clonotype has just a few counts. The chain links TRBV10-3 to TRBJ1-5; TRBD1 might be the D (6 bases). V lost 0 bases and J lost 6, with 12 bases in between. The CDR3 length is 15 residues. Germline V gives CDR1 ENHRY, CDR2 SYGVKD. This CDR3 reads CAISESAAGVQPQHF. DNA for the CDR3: TGTGCCATCAGTGAGTCGGCGGCAGGGGTTCAGCCCCAGCATTTT.

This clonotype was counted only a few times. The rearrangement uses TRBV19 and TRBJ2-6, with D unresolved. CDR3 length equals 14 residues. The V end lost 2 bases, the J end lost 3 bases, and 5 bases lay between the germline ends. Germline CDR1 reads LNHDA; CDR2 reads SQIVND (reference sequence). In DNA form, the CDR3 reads TGTGCCAGTAGTATACCTGGTGGGGCCAACGTCCTGACTTTC. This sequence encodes CASSIPGGANVLTF.

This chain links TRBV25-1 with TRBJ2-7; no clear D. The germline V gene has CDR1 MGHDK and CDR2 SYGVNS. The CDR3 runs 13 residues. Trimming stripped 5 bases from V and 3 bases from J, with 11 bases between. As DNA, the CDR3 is TGTGCCAGCAGTAATGTAGGGTTCTACGAGCAGTACTTC. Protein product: CASSNVGFYEQYF.

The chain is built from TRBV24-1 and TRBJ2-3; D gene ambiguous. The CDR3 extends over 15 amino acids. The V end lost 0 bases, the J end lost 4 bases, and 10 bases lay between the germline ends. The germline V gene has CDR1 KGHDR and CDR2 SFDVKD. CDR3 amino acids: CATSDLQGVADTQYF. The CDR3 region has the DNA TGTGCCACCAGTGATTTGCAAGGCGTGGCAGATACGCAGTATTTT.

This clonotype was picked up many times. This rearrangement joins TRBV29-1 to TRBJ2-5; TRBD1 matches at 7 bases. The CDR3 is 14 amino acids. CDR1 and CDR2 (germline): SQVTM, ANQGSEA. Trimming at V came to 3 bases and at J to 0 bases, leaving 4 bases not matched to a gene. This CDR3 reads CSVETGQYQETQYF. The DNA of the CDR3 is TGCAGCGTTGAGACAGGGCAGTACCAAGAGACCCAGTACTTC. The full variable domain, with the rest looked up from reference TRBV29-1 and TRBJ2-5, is SAVISQKPSRDICQRGTSLTIQCQVDSQVTMMFWYRQQPGQSLTLIATANQGSEATYESGFVIDKFPISRPNLTFSTLTVSNMSPEDSSIYLCSVETGQYQETQYFGPGTRLLVL.

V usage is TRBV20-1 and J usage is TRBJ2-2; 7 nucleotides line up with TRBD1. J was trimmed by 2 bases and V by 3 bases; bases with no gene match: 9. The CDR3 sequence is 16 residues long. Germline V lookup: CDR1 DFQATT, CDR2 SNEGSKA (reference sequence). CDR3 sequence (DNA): TGCAGTGCTAGGCCTTCCGGGACAGATAACACCGGGGAGCTGTTTTTT. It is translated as CSARPSGTDNTGELFF.

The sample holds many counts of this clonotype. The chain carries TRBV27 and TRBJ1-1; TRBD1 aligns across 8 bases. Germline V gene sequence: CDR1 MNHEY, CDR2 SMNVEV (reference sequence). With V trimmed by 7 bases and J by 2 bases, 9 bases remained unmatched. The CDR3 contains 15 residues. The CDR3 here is CASTVNRGGNTEAFF. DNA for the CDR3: TGTGCCAGCACCGTTAACAGGGGGGGAAACACTGAAGCTTTCTTT.

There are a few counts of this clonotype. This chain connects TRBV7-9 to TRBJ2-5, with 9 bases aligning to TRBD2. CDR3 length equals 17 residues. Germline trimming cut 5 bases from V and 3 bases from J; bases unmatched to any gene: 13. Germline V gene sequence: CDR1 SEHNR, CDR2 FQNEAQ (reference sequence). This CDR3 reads CASSAPRGTSLKETQYF. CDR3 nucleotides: TGTGCCAGCAGCGCCCCTCGAGGGACTAGCCTCAAAGAGACCCAGTACTTC.

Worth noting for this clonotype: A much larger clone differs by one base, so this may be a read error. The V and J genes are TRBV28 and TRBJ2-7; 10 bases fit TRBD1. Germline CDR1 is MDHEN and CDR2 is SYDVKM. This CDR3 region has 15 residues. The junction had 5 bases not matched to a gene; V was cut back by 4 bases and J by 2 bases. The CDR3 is CASSYTGTGAYEQYF. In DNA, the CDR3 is TGTGCCAGCAGTTACACCGGGACAGGGGCCTACGAGCAGTACTTC.

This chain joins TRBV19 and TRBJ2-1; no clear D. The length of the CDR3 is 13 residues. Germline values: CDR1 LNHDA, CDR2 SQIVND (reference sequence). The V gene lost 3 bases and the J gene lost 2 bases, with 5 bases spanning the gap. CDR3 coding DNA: TGTGCCAGTAGTATGGACCCCTACAATGAGCAGTTCTTC. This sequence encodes CASSMDPYNEQFF.

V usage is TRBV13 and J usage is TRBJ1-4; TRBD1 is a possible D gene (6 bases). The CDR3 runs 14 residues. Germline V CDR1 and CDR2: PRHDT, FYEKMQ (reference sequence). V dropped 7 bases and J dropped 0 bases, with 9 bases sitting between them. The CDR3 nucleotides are TGTGCCAGCAATGAGGGGGCAACTAATGAAAAACTGTTTTTT. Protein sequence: CASNEGATNEKLFF.

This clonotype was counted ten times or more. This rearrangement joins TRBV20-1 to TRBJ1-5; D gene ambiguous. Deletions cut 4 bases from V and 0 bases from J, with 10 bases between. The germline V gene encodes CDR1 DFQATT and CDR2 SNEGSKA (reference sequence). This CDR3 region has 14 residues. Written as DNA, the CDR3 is TGCAGTGCTACTTTGGCCGCTAGCAATCAGCCCCAGCATTTT. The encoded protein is CSATLAASNQPQHF.

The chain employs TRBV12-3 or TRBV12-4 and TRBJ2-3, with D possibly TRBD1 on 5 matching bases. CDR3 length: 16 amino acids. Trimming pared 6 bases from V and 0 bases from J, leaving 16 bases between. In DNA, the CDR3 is TGTGCCAGCAGGGAACAGGCGGCGTCTAGCACAGATACGCAGTATTTT. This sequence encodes CASREQAASSTDTQYF.

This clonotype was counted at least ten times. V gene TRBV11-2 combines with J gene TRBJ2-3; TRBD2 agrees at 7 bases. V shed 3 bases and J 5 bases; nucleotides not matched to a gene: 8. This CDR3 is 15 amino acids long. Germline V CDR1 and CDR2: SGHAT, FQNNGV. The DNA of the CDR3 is TGTGCCAGCAGCTTCTCGGCGGGAGCGGGAGATACGCAGTATTTT. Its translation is CASSFSAGAGDTQYF.

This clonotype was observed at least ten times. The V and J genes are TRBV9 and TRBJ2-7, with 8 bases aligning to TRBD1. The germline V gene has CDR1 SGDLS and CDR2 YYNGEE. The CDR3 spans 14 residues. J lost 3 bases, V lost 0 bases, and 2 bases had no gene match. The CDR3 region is CASSVGDRGYEQYF. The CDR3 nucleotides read TGTGCCAGCAGCGTAGGAGACAGGGGCTACGAGCAGTACTTC.

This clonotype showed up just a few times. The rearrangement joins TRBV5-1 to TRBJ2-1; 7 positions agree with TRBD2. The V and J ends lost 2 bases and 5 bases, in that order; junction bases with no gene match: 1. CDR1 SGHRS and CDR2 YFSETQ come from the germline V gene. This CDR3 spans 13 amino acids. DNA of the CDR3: TGCGCCAGCAGCTTTGGGACTAACAATGAGCAGTTCTTC. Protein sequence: CASSFGTNNEQFF.

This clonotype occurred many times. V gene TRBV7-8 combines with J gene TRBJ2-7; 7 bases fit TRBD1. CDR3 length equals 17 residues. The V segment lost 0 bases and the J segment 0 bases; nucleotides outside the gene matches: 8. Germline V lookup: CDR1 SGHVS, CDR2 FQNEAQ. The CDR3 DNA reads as TGTGCCAGCAGCTTAGCTCGACAGGGCCCCCTCTCCTACGAGCAGTACTTC. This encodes CASSLARQGPLSYEQYF.

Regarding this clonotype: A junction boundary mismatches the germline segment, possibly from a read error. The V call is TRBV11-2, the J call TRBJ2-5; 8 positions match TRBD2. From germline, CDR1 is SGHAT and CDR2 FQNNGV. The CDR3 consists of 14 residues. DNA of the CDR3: TGTGCCAGCAGCTTAGGAGCGGGAGTGGAGACCCACTACTTC. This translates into CASSLGAGVETHYF.

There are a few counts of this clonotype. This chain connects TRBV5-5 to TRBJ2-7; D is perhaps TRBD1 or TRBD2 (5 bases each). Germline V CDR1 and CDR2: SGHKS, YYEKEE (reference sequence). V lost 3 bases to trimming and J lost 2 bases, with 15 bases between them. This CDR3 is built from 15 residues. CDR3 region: CASSYGRDEAYEQYF. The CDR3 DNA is TGTGCCAGCAGCTATGGCCGGGACGAAGCCTACGAGCAGTACTTC. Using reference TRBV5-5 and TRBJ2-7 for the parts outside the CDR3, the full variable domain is DAGVTQSPTHLIKTRGQQVTLRCSPISGHKSVSWYQQVLGQGPQFIFQYYEKEERGRGNFPDRFSARQFPNYSSELNVNALLLGDSALYLCASSYGRDEAYEQYFGPGTRLTVT.

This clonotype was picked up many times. This chain's CDR3 is CSAGTSGSLETQYF. The DNA for the CDR3 is TGCAGTGCTGGGACTAGCGGGAGTTTAGAGACCCAGTACTTC. The chain combines TRBV20-1 with TRBJ2-5; 14 bases are a match to TRBD2. Germline CDR1 reads DFQATT; CDR2 reads SNEGSKA (reference sequence). The CDR3 runs to 14 residues. The ends lost 5 bases at V and 4 bases at J; junction bases unmatched: 3.

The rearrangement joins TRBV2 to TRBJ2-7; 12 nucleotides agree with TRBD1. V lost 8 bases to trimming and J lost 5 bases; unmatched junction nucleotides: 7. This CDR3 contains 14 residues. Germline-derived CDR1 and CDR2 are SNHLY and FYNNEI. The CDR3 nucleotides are TGTGCCAGCGGAGCGGGACAGGGGGCCGACGAGCAGTACTTC. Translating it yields CASGAGQGADEQYF.

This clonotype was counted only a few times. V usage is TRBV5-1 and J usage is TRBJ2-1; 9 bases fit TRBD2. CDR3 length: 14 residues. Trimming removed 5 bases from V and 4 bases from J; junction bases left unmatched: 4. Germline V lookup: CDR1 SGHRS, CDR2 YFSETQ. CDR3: CASRATSGYNEQFF. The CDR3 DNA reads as TGCGCCAGCAGGGCGACTAGCGGATACAATGAGCAGTTCTTC.

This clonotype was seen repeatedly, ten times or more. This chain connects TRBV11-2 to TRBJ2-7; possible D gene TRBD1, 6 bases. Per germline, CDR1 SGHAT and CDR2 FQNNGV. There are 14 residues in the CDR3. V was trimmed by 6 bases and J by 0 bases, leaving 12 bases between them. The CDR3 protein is CASRQGFSSYEQYF. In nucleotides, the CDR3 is TGTGCCAGCAGACAGGGTTTTAGCTCCTACGAGCAGTACTTC.

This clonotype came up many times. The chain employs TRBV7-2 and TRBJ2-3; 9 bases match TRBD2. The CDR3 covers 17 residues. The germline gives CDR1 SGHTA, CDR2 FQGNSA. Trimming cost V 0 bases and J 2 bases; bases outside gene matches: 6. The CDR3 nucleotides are TGTGCCAGCAGCTTAGCGCGGCTAGCGGGATCCACAGATACGCAGTATTTT. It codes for CASSLARLAGSTDTQYF.

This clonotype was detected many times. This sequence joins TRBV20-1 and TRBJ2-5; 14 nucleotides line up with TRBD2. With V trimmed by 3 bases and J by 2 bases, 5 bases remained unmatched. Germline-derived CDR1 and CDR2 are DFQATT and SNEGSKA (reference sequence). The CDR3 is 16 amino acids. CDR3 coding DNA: TGCAGTGCTAGGACTAGCGGGAGGGCCGAGCAAGAGACCCAGTACTTC. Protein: CSARTSGRAEQETQYF.